These T cell receptor beta chains were read from a single sample in a study of blood T cell repertoires in COVID-19. The method was immunoSEQ multiplex PCR; TCRdb's version includes in-frame clones alone and lacks a portion of them. The sample lists 60,000 to 70,000 clones, 82% occurring once. The specimen was peripheral blood. These receptors all come from a man in his fifties or sixties with acute or convalescent COVID-19. Both conserved end residues are part of each CDR3. The D gene is left open where the match is weak. Clone size is given for some rows only: seen once, a few or many times, or a class if the clone is expanded.

v_call,d_call,clone_size,j_call,cdr3_aa,cdr3_nt
TRBV18,TRBD1,NA,TRBJ1-1,CASSPRQGEAFF,TGTGCCAGCTCACCCCGACAGGGAGAAGCTTTCTTT
TRBV27,TRBD1,NA,TRBJ1-2,CATQFIQGQNYGYTF,TGTGCCACTCAGTTTATACAGGGGCAGAACTATGGCTACACCTTC
TRBV14,NA,NA,TRBJ1-1,CASSQDRMVRAFF,TGTGCCAGCAGCCAAGATAGAATGGTTCGCGCTTTCTTT
TRBV6-5,NA,NA,TRBJ2-1,CASSYFPSYNEQFF,TGTGCCAGCAGTTACTTTCCCAGCTACAATGAGCAGTTCTTC
TRBV19,NA,NA,TRBJ1-4,CASTPRVGKLFF,TGTGCCAGTACCCCCAGGGTCGGCAAACTGTTTTTT
TRBV29-1,TRBD2,once,TRBJ2-2,CSVEKRGGAGELFF,TGCAGCGTTGAGAAGCGGGGGGGGGCCGGGGAGCTGTTTTTT
TRBV19,TRBD1,NA,TRBJ1-2,CASSITPGQGYGYTF,TGTGCCAGTAGTATCACTCCGGGACAGGGGTATGGCTACACCTTC
TRBV5-1,NA,NA,TRBJ1-4,CASSLNRNNEKLFF,TGCGCCAGCAGCTTGAATAGAAATAATGAAAAACTGTTTTTT
TRBV5-3,NA,NA,TRBJ2-5,CARSFKETQYF,TGTGCCAGAAGTTTTAAAGAGACCCAGTACTTC
TRBV5-1,TRBD1,few,TRBJ1-2,CASSLDRGRMNGYTF,TGCGCCAGCAGCTTGGACAGGGGGCGCATGAATGGCTACACCTTC
TRBV5-1,NA,NA,TRBJ2-3,CASSLDVGGTDTQYF,TGCGCCAGCAGCCTGGATGTGGGCGGCACAGATACGCAGTATTTT
TRBV19,TRBD2,NA,TRBJ2-6,CASSARTSGEIGVISGANVLTF,TGTGCCAGTAGTGCACGGACTAGCGGGGAGATCGGGGTAATCTCTGGGGCCAACGTCCTGACTTTC
TRBV7-2,TRBD1,NA,TRBJ1-2,CASSLDLLRGLGGYTF,TGTGCCAGCAGCCTAGATTTACTCAGGGGGCTCGGGGGCTACACCTTC
TRBV18,NA,NA,TRBJ2-2,CASSPLDSRTGELFF,TGTGCCAGCTCACCACTGGACAGTCGGACCGGGGAGCTGTTTTTT
TRBV6-5,TRBD1,NA,TRBJ2-7,CASSLSGQGLPQYF,TGTGCCAGCAGTCTTTCGGGACAGGGACTTCCTCAGTACTTC
TRBV2,TRBD1,NA,TRBJ1-4,CASRTGQGNEKLFF,TGTGCCAGCAGGACGGGACAGGGGAATGAAAAACTGTTTTTT
TRBV19,TRBD1,NA,TRBJ2-6,CASSTRQGGSSGANVLTF,TGTGCCAGTAGTACCCGACAGGGGGGTAGCTCTGGGGCCAACGTCCTGACTTTC
TRBV19,TRBD2,NA,TRBJ2-3,CASSIGASGTDTQYF,TGTGCCAGTAGTATAGGGGCTAGCGGTACAGATACGCAGTATTTT
TRBV5-1,NA,NA,TRBJ2-7,CASSLGLRYYEQYF,TGCGCCAGCAGCTTGGGACTGAGATACTACGAGCAGTACTTC
TRBV7-2,TRBD1,NA,TRBJ1-5,CASSQDRASQPQHF,TGTGCCAGCAGCCAAGACAGGGCGAGTCAGCCCCAGCATTTT
TRBV6-2/TRBV6-3,TRBD1,NA,TRBJ1-1,CASSYSTGGAWVTEAFF,TGTGCCAGCAGTTATTCGACAGGGGGCGCTTGGGTCACTGAAGCTTTCTTT
TRBV30,NA,once,TRBJ1-4,CAWSSLRVGEKLFF,TGTGCCTGGAGTTCCCTCAGGGTGGGTGAAAAACTGTTTTTT
TRBV12-3/TRBV12-4,NA,NA,TRBJ2-3,CASSASDTQYF,TGTGCCAGCAGTGCTAGTGATACGCAGTATTTT
TRBV14,NA,NA,TRBJ1-1,CASSQASGFGTEAFF,TGTGCCAGCAGCCAAGCCTCGGGGTTCGGCACTGAAGCTTTCTTT
TRBV29-1,NA,NA,TRBJ2-7,CSVDGDSTYEQYF,TGCAGCGTTGACGGGGATTCCACCTACGAGCAGTACTTC
TRBV19,NA,NA,TRBJ1-1,CASSLNTEAFF,TGTGCCAGTAGTCTAAACACTGAAGCTTTCTTT
TRBV7-2,TRBD1,NA,TRBJ1-4,CASSPGDRGNNEKLFF,TGTGCCAGCAGCCCGGGGGACAGGGGGAATAATGAAAAACTGTTTTTT
TRBV6-5,NA,NA,TRBJ1-2,CASSPELGYTF,TGTGCCAGCAGTCCTGAGCTTGGCTACACCTTC
TRBV6-5,NA,NA,TRBJ1-1,CASSSGNTEAFF,TGTGCCAGCAGTTCAGGAAACACTGAAGCTTTCTTT
TRBV5-8,NA,NA,TRBJ1-1,CASSLSRNTEAFF,TGTGCCAGCAGCTTGTCCAGGAACACTGAAGCTTTCTTT
TRBV6-5,NA,NA,TRBJ1-4,CATRVEEKLFF,TGTGCCACCAGGGTTGAGGAAAAACTGTTTTTT
TRBV10-1,NA,NA,TRBJ1-2,CASSDGGVNYGYTF,TGCGCCAGCAGTGACGGCGGTGTTAACTATGGCTACACCTTC
TRBV19,TRBD1,NA,TRBJ2-3,CASSITPGQGSDTQYF,TGTGCCAGTAGTATCACCCCGGGACAGGGGTCAGATACGCAGTATTTT
TRBV6-2/TRBV6-3,TRBD1,NA,TRBJ2-6,CASSGQGGPGANVLTF,TGTGCCAGCAGTGGACAGGGTGGCCCTGGGGCCAACGTCCTGACTTTC
TRBV19,NA,NA,TRBJ2-7,CASSRQLSSYEQYF,TGTGCCAGTAGTAGACAGTTGAGCTCCTACGAGCAGTACTTC
TRBV5-4,TRBD1,NA,TRBJ1-4,CASSKDRRATNEKLFF,TGTGCCAGCAGCAAGGACAGGAGAGCAACTAATGAAAAACTGTTTTTT
TRBV19,NA,few,TRBJ1-1,CASSIRSEGAEAFF,TGTGCCAGTAGTATTCGCAGCGAAGGGGCTGAAGCTTTCTTT
TRBV29-1,NA,once,TRBJ1-2,CSVEGMSYGYTF,TGCAGCGTTGAAGGTATGAGCTATGGCTACACCTTC
TRBV6-6,NA,NA,TRBJ1-3,CASGLSGNTIYF,TGTGCCAGCGGGCTCTCTGGAAACACCATATATTTT
TRBV19,NA,NA,TRBJ1-4,CASTEGRVGLNEKLFF,TGTGCCAGTACCGAGGGAAGGGTTGGGCTTAATGAAAAACTGTTTTTT
TRBV7-9,NA,once,TRBJ2-5,CASSPSKAQETQYF,TGTGCCAGCAGCCCTAGTAAGGCTCAAGAGACCCAGTACTTC
TRBV30,NA,NA,TRBJ1-4,CAWSVFTGINEKLFF,TGTGCCTGGAGTGTATTTACAGGCATTAATGAAAAACTGTTTTTT
TRBV7-9,NA,NA,TRBJ1-3,CASSLPATERVGYF,TGTGCCAGCAGCTTACCAGCCACCGAGAGGGTAGGGTATTTT
TRBV24-1,TRBD2,NA,TRBJ2-1,CATSGGGAREQFF,TGTGCCACCAGTGGCGGGGGGGCGCGTGAGCAGTTCTTC
TRBV6-2/TRBV6-3,TRBD1,NA,TRBJ1-5,CASSYQGAVQPQHF,TGTGCCAGCAGTTACCAGGGGGCCGTTCAGCCCCAGCATTTT
TRBV19,NA,few,TRBJ1-5,CASSNYQGQPQHF,TGTGCCAGTAGTAACTATCAGGGACAGCCCCAGCATTTT
TRBV29-1,NA,NA,TRBJ1-3,CSVSGSSGNTIYF,TGCAGCGTGTCCGGTAGCTCTGGAAACACCATATATTTT
TRBV5-6,NA,NA,TRBJ1-1,CASSLYRAGANTEAFF,TGTGCCAGCAGCTTGTATAGGGCAGGGGCAAACACTGAAGCTTTCTTT
TRBV9,NA,NA,TRBJ1-4,CASSVAGATNEKLFF,TGTGCCAGCAGCGTAGCAGGGGCGACTAATGAAAAACTGTTTTTT
TRBV7-8,NA,NA,TRBJ2-1,CASSLLELVGITNEQFF,TGTGCCAGCAGCTTATTGGAACTAGTCGGGATCACCAATGAGCAGTTCTTC